This T cell receptor (beta chain) was sequenced in a study of T cell repertoires in cytomegalovirus infection. Study-wide background: Indications of both CMV infection and matching HLA type were provided by public TCR beta signatures. Study results and caveats: Ex vivo, HLA-C-restricted CMV-specific TCR beta clonotypes prevailed over the rest of the response. Carriage of CMV together with the relevant HLA was identifiable through cumulative public TCR beta family frequency.

Turning to this clonotype: Its specificity is unknown.

CDR1 is SGHAT, CDR2 FQNNGV, per germline. J gave up 6 bases and V 3 bases, and 12 bases lay outside the gene matches. CDR3 length equals 17 residues. One entry per CDR3 protein results from TCRdb running MiXCR on the reads. The sample consists of around 450,000 distinct CDR3 sequences, approximately 33% of them appearing once. Specimen: PBMCs. The source of this sequence is a human donor in good health (CMV status not recorded). Some clones in this sample may be carry-over from other donors' samples. The rearrangement uses TRBV11-2 and TRBJ2-2, with TRBD2 matching over 8 bases. CDR3 sequence (DNA): TGTGCCAGCAGCTTTGGAGCGGGGGAGCCCCTGCCCGGGGAGCTGTTTTTT. Its protein is CASSFGAGEPLPGELFF.